The 11 T cell receptor beta chains below were found in one sample sequenced in a study of identical twins. From the 5' RACE reads, TCRdb called clonotypes with MiXCR, one entry per CDR3 protein. The sample shows 1.5 million to 2 million distinct CDR3 sequences, about 32% of them seen only once. The sequenced sample consisted of cord blood. These receptors were taken from a newborn girl in good health.

The chain employs TRBV2 and TRBJ2-4; 10 bases fit TRBD2. The J call may be mistaken, given a closer DNA end match to TRBJ2-7. This CDR3 is 12 amino acids long. Germline V gene sequence: CDR1 SNHLY, CDR2 FYNNEI. DNA of the CDR3: TGTGCGTCCGCTAGCGGGGGACTCGAGCAGTACTTC. This codes for CASASGGLEQYF.

The chain couples TRBV20-1 to TRBJ1-6, with D possibly TRBD1 on 5 matching bases. Germline values: CDR1 DFQATT, CDR2 SNEGSKA (reference sequence). There are 15 residues in the CDR3. V shed 4 bases and J shed 4 bases, with 14 bases lying between them. DNA of the CDR3: TGCAGTGCTATAACACCGGGACCGTATAATTCACCCCTCCACTTT. It encodes CSAITPGPYNSPLHF.

The genes are TRBV27 and TRBJ2-7, with 8 nucleotides matching TRBD1. The CDR3 runs 14 residues. V shed 5 bases, J shed 4 bases, and the junction held 7 bases outside the gene matches. Germline V gives CDR1 MNHEY, CDR2 SMNVEV (reference sequence). CDR3 region: CASSPRQGKYEQYF. CDR3 DNA: TGTGCCAGCAGTCCCCGACAGGGGAAATACGAGCAGTACTTC.

The chain is built from TRBV19 and TRBJ2-5; D perhaps matches TRBD1 (6 bases). Per germline, CDR1 LNHDA and CDR2 SQIVND (reference sequence). This CDR3 is 15 amino acids long. Trimming left V 5 bases short and J 4 bases short, with 17 bases between. CDR3 nucleotide sequence: TGTGCCAGTAGTGAGACAGGTTCCGCTTTAGAGACCCAGTACTTC. Translated: CASSETGSALETQYF.

This clonotype showed up just a few times. J is TRBJ2-7 and V is TRBV28, with 8 bases that match TRBD2. The CDR3 spans 15 residues. The germline V gene encodes CDR1 MDHEN and CDR2 SYDVKM. Trimming at V came to 2 bases and at J to 2 bases, leaving 5 bases not matched to a gene. CDR3 nucleotides: TGTGCCAGCAGTTTAGGGCAAGCGGGGGCCTACGAGCAGTACTTC. It codes for CASSLGQAGAYEQYF.

The chain employs TRBV28 and TRBJ1-1, with 11 bases aligning to TRBD1. Germline CDR1 is MDHEN and CDR2 is SYDVKM. The CDR3 is 15 amino acids. The V and J ends lost 5 bases and 5 bases, in that order; junction bases with no gene match: 7. The CDR3 DNA reads as TGTGCCAGCAGTCGAGCCGGGACAGGGGGAACTGAAGCTTTCTTT. This translates into CASSRAGTGGTEAFF. Using reference TRBV28 and TRBJ1-1 for the parts outside the CDR3, the full variable domain is DVKVTQSSRYLVKRTGEKVFLECVQDMDHENMFWYRQDPGLGLRLIYFSYDVKMKEKGDIPEGYSVSREKKERFSLILESASTNQTSMYLCASSRAGTGGTEAFFGQGTRLTVV.

The chain links TRBV20-1 to TRBJ1-2; 8 bases align to TRBD1. Germline CDR1 is DFQATT and CDR2 is SNEGSKA (reference sequence). CDR3 length equals 17 residues. Germline trimming cut 2 bases from V and 2 bases from J; bases unmatched to any gene: 13. The CDR3 nucleotides read TGCAGTGCTAGACGTCCAGGGGGCGCAGGTCAGAACTATGGCTACACCTTC. This translates into CSARRPGGAGQNYGYTF.

The sample holds one count of this clonotype. The junction departs from germline at one end; a sequencing error may be responsible. The chain employs TRBV2 and TRBJ2-5; perhaps TRBD1 as D (5 bases). Germline V gene sequence: CDR1 SNHLY, CDR2 FYNNEI. The CDR3 length is 15 residues. The CDR3 is CASSEVGRTQETQYF. For the CDR3, the DNA is TGTGCCAGCAGCGAAGTGGGGCGAACCCAAGAGACCCAGTACTTC.

The chain combines TRBV10-3 with TRBJ2-3; 7 nucleotides agree with TRBD1. The CDR3 spans 17 residues. V trimming: 5 bases; J trimming: 0 bases; junction bases outside the gene matches: 11. Germline V gene lookup returns CDR1 ENHRY and CDR2 SYGVKD. Here the CDR3 reads CAISKQGQTSSTDTQYF. CDR3 nucleotide sequence: TGTGCCATCAGTAAGCAGGGACAGACCTCTAGCACAGATACGCAGTATTTT.

This clonotype was seen many times. The rearrangement joins TRBV10-3 to TRBJ2-7; TRBD2 might be the D (5 bases). The CDR3 consists of 13 residues. Looked up from germline, CDR1 is ENHRY and CDR2 is SYGVKD. V lost 4 bases to trimming and J lost 6 bases, with 13 bases between them. For the CDR3, the DNA is TGTGCCATCAGTGGGTCGACCGCGGGCGAGCAGTACTTC. Encoded protein: CAISGSTAGEQYF.

This clonotype was observed many times. This chain links TRBV12-3 or TRBV12-4 with TRBJ2-7, with D possibly being TRBD1 (5 bases). V lost 2 bases to trimming and J lost 3 bases, with 11 bases between them. This CDR3 comprises 14 residues. As DNA, the CDR3 is TGTGCCAGCAGTTTAAGTTGGGGCAGCTACGAGCAGTACTTC. As protein: CASSLSWGSYEQYF.